The subject of this entry is one T cell receptor (beta chain). Its cognate antigen is unknown. The sample originates from a study of OX40 agonist ivuxolimab in advanced cancers. Study-wide context: Partial responses were achieved by three patients, one with hepatocellular carcinoma and two with cutaneous melanoma. Study-level points and caveats: The average count of expanded clones was higher among CD8+ T cells than among CD4+. Clonal expansion in partial responders at 0.1-3.0 mg/kg ranked among the lowest.

Sequenced by immunoSEQ multiplex PCR; TCRdb stores in-frame clones only, minus some. The data hold about 19,000 clones, with approximately 91% observed a single time. Germline V gene data show CDR1 as LNHNV and CDR2 as YYDKDF (reference sequence). The V end lost 3 bases, the J end lost 4 bases, and 19 bases lay between the germline ends. CDR3 length: 17 amino acids. The sequenced sample was CD4+ or CD8+ T cells sorted from blood, obtained in a trial of the OX40 agonist ivuxolimab. The clonotype was recovered from an adult with an advanced solid tumor such as melanoma, head and neck, liver or kidney cancer. This chain connects TRBV15 to TRBJ1-3; tentative D call: TRBD1 (6 bases). Written as DNA, the CDR3 is TGTGCCACCAGCAGGGGACCCCTGGACAGCATAGGAAACACCATATATTTT. This sequence encodes CATSRGPLDSIGNTIYF.